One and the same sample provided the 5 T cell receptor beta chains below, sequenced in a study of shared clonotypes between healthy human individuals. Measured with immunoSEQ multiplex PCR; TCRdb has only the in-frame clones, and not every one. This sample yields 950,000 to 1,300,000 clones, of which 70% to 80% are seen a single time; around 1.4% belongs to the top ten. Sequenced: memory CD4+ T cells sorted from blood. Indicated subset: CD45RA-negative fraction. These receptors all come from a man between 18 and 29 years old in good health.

The DNA for the CDR3 is TGTGCCAGCAACCAGACAGTTTATAATTCACCCCTCCACTTT. It codes for CASNQTVYNSPLHF. V usage is TRBV6-5 and J usage is TRBJ1-6; D is perhaps TRBD1 (5 bases). The CDR3 sequence is 14 residues long. V was clipped by 7 bases and J by 4 bases, with 11 bases between them. The V gene's germline CDR1 is MNHEY and CDR2 SVGAGI.

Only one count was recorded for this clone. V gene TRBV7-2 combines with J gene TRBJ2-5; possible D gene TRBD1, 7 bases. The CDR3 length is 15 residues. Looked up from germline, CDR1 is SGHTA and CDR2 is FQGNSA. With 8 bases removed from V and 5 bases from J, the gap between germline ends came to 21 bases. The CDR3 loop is CASAALGGRGETQYF. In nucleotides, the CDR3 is TGTGCCAGCGCGGCTTTGGGGGGCAGGGGGGAGACCCAGTACTTC. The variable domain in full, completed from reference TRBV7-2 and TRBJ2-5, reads GAGVSQSPSNKVTEKGKDVELRCDPISGHTALYWYRQSLGQGLEFLIYFQGNSAPDKSGLPSDRFSAERTGGSVSTLTIQRTQQEDSAVYLCASAALGGRGETQYFGPGTRLLVL.

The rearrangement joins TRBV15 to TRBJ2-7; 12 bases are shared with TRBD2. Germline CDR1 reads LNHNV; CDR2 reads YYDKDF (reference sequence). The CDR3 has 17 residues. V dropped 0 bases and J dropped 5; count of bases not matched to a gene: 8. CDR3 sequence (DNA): TGTGCCACCAGCAGAGATCTGGGGACTAGCGGGTTTCACGAGCAGTACTTC. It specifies CATSRDLGTSGFHEQYF. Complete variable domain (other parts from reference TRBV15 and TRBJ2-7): DAMVIQNPRYQVTQFGKPVTLSCSQTLNHNVMYWYQQKSSQAPKLLFHYYDKDFNNEADTPDNFQSRRPNTSFCFLDIRSPGLGDTAMYLCATSRDLGTSGFHEQYFGPGTRLTVT.

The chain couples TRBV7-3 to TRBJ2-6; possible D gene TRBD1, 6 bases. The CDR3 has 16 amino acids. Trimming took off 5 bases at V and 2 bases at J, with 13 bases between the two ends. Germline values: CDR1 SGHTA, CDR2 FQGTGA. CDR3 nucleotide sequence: TGTGCCAGCAGCCCTCGGACAGCAACTGGGGCCAACGTCCTGACTTTC. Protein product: CASSPRTATGANVLTF.

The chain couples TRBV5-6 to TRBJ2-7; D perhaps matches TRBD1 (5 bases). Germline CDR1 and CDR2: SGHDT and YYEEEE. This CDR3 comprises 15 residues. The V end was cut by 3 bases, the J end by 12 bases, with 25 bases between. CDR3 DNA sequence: TGTGCCAGCAGCTCACGGGTGGCAGGGATTTCAAGAGTGTACTTC. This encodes CASSSRVAGISRVYF.